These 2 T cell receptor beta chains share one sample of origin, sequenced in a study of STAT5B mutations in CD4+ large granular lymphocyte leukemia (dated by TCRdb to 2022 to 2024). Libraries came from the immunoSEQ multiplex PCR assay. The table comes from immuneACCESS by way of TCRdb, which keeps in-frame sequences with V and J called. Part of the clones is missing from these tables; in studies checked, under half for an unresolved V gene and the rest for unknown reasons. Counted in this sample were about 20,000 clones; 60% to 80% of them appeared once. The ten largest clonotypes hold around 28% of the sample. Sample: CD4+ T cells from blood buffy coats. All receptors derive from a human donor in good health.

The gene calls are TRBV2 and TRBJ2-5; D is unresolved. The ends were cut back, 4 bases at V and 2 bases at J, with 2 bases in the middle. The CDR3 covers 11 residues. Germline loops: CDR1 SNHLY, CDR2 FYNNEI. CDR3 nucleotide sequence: TGTGCCAGCAGTGGACAAGAGACCCAGTACTTC. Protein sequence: CASSGQETQYF.

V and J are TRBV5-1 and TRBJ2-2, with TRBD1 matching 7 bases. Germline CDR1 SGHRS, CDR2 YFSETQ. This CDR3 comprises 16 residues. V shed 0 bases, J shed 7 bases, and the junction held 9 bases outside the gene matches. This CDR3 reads CASSLGLTGTGGELFF. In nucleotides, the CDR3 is TGCGCCAGCAGCTTGGGTCTGACAGGGACGGGCGGGGAGCTGTTTTTT.